This TCR beta chain was recovered during a study of blood T cells in healthy people across ages. Study conclusions and caveats: Strong correlation linked observed beta diversity and percent naive T cells. Estimated diversity, derived from one million T cells, was regarded as an underestimate.

This clonotype came up many times. Its antigen is unknown. Then a second PCR, running about 7 to 11 cycles, was carried out with a sample-barcoded 5' primer and a J-beta primer mix. Tags on each cDNA molecule came from a template-switch adaptor with 12 random nucleotides. TCRdb re-called the 5' RACE reads with MiXCR, one entry per CDR3 protein. The sample gives around 870,000 distinct CDR3 sequences, more than 25% of which show up once; approximately 15% is in the top ten. The sequence came from a woman at least 80 years old in good health. Sequenced material: blood.

This CDR3 is CSARAGTGVNEQYF. The CDR3 nucleotides are TGCAGTGCTAGAGCCGGGACAGGGGTCAACGAGCAGTACTTC. The V gene is TRBV20-1, the J gene TRBJ2-7; 10 bases are shared with TRBD1. The CDR3 has 14 residues. Germline CDR1 and CDR2: DFQATT and SNEGSKA (reference sequence). Trimming at V came to 1 base and at J to 5 bases, leaving 5 bases not matched to a gene.